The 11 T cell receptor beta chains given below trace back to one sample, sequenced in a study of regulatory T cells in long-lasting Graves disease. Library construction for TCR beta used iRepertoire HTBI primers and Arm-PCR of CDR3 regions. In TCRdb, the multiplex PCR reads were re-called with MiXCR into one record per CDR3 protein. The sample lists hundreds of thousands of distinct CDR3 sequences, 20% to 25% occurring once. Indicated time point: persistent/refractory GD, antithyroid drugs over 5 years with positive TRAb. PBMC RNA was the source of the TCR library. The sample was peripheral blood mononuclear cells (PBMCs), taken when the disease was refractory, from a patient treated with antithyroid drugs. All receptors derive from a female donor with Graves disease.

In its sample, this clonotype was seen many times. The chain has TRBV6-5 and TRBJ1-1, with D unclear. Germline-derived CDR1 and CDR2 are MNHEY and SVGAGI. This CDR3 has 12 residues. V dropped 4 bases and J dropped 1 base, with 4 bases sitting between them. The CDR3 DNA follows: TGTGCCAGCAGTTGGGCGAACACTGAAGCTTTCTTT. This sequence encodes CASSWANTEAFF.

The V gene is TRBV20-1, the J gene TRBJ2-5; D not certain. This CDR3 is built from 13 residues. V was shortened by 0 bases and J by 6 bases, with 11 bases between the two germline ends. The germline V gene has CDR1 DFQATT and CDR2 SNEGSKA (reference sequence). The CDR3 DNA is TGCAGTGCTAGAGATGCCGGTACCAAGACCCAGTACTTC. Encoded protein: CSARDAGTKTQYF.

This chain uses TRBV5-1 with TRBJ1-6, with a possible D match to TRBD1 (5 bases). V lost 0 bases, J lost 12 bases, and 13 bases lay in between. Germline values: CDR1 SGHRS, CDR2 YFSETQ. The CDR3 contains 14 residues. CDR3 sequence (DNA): TGCGCCAGCAGCTTGGGGCCGGGGGAGGGACCCCTCCACTTT. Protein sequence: CASSLGPGEGPLHF. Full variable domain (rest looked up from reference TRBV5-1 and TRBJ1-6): KAGVTQTPRYLIKTRGQQVTLSCSPISGHRSVSWYQQTPGQGLQFLFEYFSETQRNKGNFPGRFSGRQFSNSRSEMNVSTLELGDSALYLCASSLGPGEGPLHFGNGTRLTVT.

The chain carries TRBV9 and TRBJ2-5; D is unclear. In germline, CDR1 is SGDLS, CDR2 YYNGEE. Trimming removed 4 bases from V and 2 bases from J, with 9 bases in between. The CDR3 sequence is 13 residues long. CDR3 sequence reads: CASSPRPQETQYF. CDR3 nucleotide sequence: TGTGCCAGCAGCCCCAGACCACAAGAGACCCAGTACTTC.

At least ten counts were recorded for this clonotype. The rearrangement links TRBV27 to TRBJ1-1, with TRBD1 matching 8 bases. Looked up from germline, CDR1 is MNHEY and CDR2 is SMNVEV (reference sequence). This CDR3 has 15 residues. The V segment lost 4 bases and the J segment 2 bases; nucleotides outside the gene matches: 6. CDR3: CASSSAGTGNTEAFF. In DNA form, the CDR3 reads TGTGCCAGCAGTTCTGCCGGGACAGGAAACACTGAAGCTTTCTTT.

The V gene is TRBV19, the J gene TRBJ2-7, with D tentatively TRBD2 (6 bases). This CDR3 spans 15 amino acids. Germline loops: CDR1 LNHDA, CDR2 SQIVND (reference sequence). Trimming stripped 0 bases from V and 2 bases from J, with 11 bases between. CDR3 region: CASSIDRGLAYEQYF. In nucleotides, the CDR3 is TGTGCCAGTAGTATAGATCGGGGACTTGCCTACGAGCAGTACTTC.

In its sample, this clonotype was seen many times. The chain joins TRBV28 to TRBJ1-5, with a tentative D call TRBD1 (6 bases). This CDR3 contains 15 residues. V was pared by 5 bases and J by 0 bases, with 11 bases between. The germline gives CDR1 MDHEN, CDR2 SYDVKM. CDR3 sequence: CASSPGQHSNQPQHF. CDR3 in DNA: TGTGCCAGCAGTCCAGGACAGCATAGCAATCAGCCCCAGCATTTT.

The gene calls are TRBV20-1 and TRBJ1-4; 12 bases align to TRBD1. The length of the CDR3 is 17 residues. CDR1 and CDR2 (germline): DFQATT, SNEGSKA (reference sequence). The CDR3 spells CSAQSRDRGQIDEKLFF. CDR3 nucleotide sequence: TGCAGCGCCCAAAGCCGGGACAGGGGGCAGATAGATGAAAAACTGTTTTTT.

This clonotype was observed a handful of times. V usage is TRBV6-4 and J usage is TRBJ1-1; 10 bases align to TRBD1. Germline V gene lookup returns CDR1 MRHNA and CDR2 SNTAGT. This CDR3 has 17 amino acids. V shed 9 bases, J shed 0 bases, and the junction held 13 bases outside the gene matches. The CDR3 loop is CARIPGQGKKMNTEAFF. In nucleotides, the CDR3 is TGTGCCAGGATACCGGGACAGGGGAAGAAAATGAACACTGAAGCTTTCTTT.

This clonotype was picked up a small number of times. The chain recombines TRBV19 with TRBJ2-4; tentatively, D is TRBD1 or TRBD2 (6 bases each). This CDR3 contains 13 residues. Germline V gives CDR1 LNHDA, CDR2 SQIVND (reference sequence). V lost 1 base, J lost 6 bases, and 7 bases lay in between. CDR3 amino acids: CASSIAGANIQYF. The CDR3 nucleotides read TGTGCCAGTAGTATAGCGGGGGCAAACATTCAGTACTTC.

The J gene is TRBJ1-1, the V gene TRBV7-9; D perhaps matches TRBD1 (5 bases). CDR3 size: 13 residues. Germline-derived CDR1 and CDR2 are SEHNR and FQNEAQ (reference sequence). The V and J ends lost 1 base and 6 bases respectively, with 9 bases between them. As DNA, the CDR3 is TGTGCCAGCAGCTTAGACGGGGGGTCTGAAGCTTTCTTT. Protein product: CASSLDGGSEAFF.